This TCR beta chain was documented in a study of shared T cell receptors in the human thymus. This clone has just one count. Assay: immunoSEQ multiplex PCR; the TCRdb copy retains only in-frame clones and omits some. The sample contains hundreds of thousands of clones, 85% to 95% of which appear only once. V dropped 7 bases and J dropped 1 base, with 15 bases sitting between them. Germline CDR1 SGHTA, CDR2 FQGNSA. CDR3 length: 15 amino acids. The rearrangement joins TRBV7-2 to TRBJ2-3, with D unresolved. The origin of this receptor is a human donor. Sequenced sample: thymocytes. As DNA, the CDR3 is TGTGCCAGCACCCTAGAGGTAGGCGGCACAGATACGCAGTATTTT. Amino acids: CASTLEVGGTDTQYF.